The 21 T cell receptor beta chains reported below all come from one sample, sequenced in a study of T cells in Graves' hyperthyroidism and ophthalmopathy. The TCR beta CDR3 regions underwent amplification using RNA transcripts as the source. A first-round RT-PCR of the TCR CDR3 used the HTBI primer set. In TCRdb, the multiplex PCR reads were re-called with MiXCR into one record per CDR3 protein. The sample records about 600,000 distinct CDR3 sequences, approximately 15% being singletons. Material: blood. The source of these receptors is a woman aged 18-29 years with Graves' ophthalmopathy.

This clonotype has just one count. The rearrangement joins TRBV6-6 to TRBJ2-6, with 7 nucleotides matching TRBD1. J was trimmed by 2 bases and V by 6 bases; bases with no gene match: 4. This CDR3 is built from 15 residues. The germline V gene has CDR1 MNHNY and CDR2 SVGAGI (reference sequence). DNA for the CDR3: TGTGCCAGCAGACTACAGGGGACTGGGGCCAACGTCCTGACTTTC. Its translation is CASRLQGTGANVLTF.

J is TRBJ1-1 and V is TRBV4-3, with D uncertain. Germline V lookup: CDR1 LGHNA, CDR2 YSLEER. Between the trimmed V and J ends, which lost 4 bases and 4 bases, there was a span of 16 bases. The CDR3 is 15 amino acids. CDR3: CASSPGGVVATEAFF. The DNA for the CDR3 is TGCGCCAGCAGCCCGGGAGGCGTGGTGGCCACTGAAGCTTTCTTT.

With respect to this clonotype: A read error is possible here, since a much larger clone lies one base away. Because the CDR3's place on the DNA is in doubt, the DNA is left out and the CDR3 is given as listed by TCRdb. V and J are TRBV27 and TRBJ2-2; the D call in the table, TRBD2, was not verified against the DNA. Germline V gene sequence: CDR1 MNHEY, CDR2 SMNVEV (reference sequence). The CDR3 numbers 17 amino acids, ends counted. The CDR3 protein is CASSLGFAGGSTGELLF.

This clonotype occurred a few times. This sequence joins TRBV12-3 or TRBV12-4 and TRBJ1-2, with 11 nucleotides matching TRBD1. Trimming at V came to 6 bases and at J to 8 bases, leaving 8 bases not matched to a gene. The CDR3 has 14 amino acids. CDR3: CASRRDRGWEGYTF. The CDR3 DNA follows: TGTGCCAGCAGACGGGACAGGGGGTGGGAAGGCTACACCTTC.

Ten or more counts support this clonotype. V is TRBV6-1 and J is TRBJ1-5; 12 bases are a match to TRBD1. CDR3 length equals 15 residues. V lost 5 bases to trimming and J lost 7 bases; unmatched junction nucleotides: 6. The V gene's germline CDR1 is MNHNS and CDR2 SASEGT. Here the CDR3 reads CASSWDRGRGQPQHF. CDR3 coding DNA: TGTGCCAGCAGTTGGGACAGGGGGCGTGGGCAGCCCCAGCATTTT.

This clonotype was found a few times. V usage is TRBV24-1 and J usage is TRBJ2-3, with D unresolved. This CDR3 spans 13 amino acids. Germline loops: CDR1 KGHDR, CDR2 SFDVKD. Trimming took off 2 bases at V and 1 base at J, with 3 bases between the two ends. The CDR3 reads CATSDWGTDTQYF. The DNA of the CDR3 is TGTGCCACCAGTGATTGGGGCACAGATACGCAGTATTTT.

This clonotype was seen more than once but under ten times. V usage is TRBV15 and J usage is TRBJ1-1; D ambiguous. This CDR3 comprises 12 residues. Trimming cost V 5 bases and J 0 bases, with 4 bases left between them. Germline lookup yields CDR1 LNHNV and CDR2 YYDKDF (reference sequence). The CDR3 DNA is TGTGCCACCAGCCGGGTGAACACTGAAGCTTTCTTT. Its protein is CATSRVNTEAFF.

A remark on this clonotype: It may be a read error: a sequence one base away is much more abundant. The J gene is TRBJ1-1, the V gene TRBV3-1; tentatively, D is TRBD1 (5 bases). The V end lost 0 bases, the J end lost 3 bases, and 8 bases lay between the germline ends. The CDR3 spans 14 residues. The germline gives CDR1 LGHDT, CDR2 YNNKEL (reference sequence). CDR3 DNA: TGTGCCAGCAGCCAAGAGACAGCCCACACTGAAGCTTTCTTT. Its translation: CASSQETAHTEAFF.

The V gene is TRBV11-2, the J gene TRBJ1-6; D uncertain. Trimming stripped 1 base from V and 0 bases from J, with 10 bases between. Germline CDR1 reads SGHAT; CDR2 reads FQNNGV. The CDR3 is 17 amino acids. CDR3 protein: CASSLAGVSSYNSPLHF. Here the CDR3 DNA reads TGTGCCAGCAGCTTAGCTGGAGTTAGCTCCTATAATTCACCCCTCCACTTT.

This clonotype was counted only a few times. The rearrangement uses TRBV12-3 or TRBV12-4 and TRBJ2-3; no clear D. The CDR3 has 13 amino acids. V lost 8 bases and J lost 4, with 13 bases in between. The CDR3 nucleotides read TGTGCCAGCGTTGATCCCCCTCCAGATACGCAGTATTTT. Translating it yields CASVDPPPDTQYF.

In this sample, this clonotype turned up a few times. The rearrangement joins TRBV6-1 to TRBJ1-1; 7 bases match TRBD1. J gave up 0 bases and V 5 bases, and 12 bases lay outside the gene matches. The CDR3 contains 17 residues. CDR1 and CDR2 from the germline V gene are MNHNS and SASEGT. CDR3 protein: CASSPSTGIGLNTEAFF. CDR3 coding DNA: TGTGCCAGCAGTCCCTCGACAGGGATCGGCTTGAACACTGAAGCTTTCTTT.

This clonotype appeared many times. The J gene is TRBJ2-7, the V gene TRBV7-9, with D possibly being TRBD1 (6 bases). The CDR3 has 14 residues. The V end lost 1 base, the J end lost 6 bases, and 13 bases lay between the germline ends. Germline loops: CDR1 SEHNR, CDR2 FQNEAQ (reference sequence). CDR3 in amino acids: CASSLVSYRAEQYF. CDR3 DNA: TGTGCCAGCAGCTTAGTTAGTTACAGGGCCGAGCAGTACTTC.

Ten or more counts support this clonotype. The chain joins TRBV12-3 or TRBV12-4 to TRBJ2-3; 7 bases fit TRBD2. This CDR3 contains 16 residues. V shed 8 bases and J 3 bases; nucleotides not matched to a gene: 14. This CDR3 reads CASGQYGGRGTDTQYF. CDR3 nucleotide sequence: TGTGCCAGCGGTCAGTATGGCGGGAGAGGTACAGATACGCAGTATTTT.

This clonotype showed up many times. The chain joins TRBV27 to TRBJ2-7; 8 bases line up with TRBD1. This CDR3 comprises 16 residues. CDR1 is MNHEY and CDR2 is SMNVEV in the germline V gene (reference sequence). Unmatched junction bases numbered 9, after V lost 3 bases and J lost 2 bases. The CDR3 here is CASSFDAGGTPYEQYF. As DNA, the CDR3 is TGTGCCAGCAGTTTCGACGCAGGGGGCACCCCCTACGAGCAGTACTTC.

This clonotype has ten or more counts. CDR3 residues: CAISEWPGYGYTF. The CDR3, as DNA: TGTGCCATCAGTGAGTGGCCCGGCTATGGCTACACCTTC. The rearrangement links TRBV10-3 to TRBJ1-2, with unresolved D. Germline V CDR1 and CDR2: ENHRY, SYGVKD. The CDR3 has 13 amino acids. V was pared by 1 base and J by 4 bases, with 7 bases between.

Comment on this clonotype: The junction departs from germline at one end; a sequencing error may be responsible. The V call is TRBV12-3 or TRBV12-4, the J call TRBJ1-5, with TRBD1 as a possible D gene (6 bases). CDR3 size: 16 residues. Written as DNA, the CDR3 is TGTACCAGCAGTTACCTCGGGACACCATTTAATCAGCCCCAGCATTTT. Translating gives CTSSYLGTPFNQPQHF.

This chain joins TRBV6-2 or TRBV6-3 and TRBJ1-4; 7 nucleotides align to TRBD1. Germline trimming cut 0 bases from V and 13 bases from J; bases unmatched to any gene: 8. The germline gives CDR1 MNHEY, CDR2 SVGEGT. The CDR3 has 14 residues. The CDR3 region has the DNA TGTGCCAGCAGTTACTCCCAGCAGGGGGTTGGACTGTTTTTT. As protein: CASSYSQQGVGLFF.

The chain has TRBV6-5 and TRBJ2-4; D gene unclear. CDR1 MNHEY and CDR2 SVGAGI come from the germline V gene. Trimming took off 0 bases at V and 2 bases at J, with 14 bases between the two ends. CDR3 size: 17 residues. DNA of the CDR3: TGTGCCAGCAGTTACTCACACCGGACGGTAACCAAAAACATTCAGTACTTC. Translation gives CASSYSHRTVTKNIQYF.

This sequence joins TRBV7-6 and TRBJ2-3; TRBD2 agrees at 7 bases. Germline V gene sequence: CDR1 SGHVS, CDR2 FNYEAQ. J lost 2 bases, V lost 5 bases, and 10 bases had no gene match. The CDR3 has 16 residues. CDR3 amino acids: CASSRYQAGTTDTQYF. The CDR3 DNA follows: TGTGCCAGCAGCCGTTATCAAGCGGGAACCACAGATACGCAGTATTTT.

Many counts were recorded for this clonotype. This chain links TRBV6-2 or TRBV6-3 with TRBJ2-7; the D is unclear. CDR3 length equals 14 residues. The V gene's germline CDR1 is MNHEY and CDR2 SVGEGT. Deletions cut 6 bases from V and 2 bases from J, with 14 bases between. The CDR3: CASRSMESPYEQYF. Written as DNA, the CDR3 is TGTGCCAGCAGATCGATGGAGTCCCCCTACGAGCAGTACTTC.

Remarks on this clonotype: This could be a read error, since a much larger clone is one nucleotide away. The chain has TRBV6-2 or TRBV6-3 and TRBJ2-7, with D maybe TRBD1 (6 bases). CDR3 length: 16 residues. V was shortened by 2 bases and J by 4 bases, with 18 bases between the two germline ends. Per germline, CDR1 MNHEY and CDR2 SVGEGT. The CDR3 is CASSYPDRNLIYEQYF. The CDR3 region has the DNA TGTGCCAGCAGTTACCCAGACAGGAACTTAATATACGAGCAGTACTTC.